This entry lists 10 T cell receptor beta chains sequenced from one sample in a study of spatial heterogeneity in lung cancer. Time point defined: sample taken at primary tumor resection. TCRdb reprocessed the 5' RACE reads with MiXCR, giving one entry per CDR3 protein. The table lists tens of thousands of distinct CDR3 sequences, around 7.2% of them singletons. The sequenced sample was PBMCs, obtained at surgery. Receptors originate from a male donor with early-stage non-small cell lung cancer.

This clonotype turned up a few times. The V and J genes are TRBV9 and TRBJ1-6, with D perhaps TRBD1 (6 bases). CDR1 is SGDLS, CDR2 YYNGEE, per germline. V gave up 4 bases and J gave up 5 bases, with 16 bases separating them. The CDR3 is 16 amino acids. The CDR3 sequence is CASSKSWTVNNSPLHF. For the CDR3, the DNA is TGTGCCAGCAGCAAGAGTTGGACAGTAAATAATTCACCCCTCCACTTT.

The chain combines TRBV6-5 with TRBJ2-7; a weak D match, TRBD1 (6 bases). V was pared by 3 bases and J by 2 bases, with 11 bases between. CDR1 and CDR2 from the germline V gene are MNHEY and SVGAGI. The length of the CDR3 is 14 residues. CDR3 residues: CASSYHREAYEQYF. CDR3 bases: TGTGCCAGCAGTTATCACAGGGAAGCCTACGAGCAGTACTTC.

This clonotype occurred many times. The DNA of the CDR3 is TGTGCCAGCAGCCCCTTGGCAGCTAGCGGTCAAGAGACCCAGTACTTC. Its translation is CASSPLAASGQETQYF. V is TRBV4-2 and J is TRBJ2-5, with 7 bases fitting TRBD2. The V segment lost 4 bases and the J segment 2 bases; nucleotides outside the gene matches: 10. This CDR3 contains 16 residues. Germline assignment: CDR1 LGHNA and CDR2 YNFKEQ.

V and J are TRBV27 and TRBJ2-1, with 9 bases fitting TRBD1. CDR3 length equals 19 residues. The ends lost 6 bases at V and 6 bases at J; junction bases unmatched: 21. The germline V gene encodes CDR1 MNHEY and CDR2 SMNVEV (reference sequence). CDR3 coding DNA: TGTGCCAGCAGAGAGGAAGGTTTATCCCGAGGACAGGGGCGCAATGAGCAGTTCTTC. This gives the protein CASREEGLSRGQGRNEQFF.

This clonotype was found many times. The CDR3 spells CASSFGLAKNIQYF. The CDR3 DNA sequence: TGTGCCAGCAGTTTTGGTCTAGCCAAAAACATTCAGTACTTC. The chain employs TRBV12-3 or TRBV12-4 and TRBJ2-4; D is ambiguous. The CDR3 is 14 amino acids. V was clipped by 3 bases and J by 0 bases, with 6 bases between them.

The rearrangement uses TRBV30 and TRBJ2-7; weak D call: TRBD2 (7 bases). Per germline, CDR1 GTSNPN and CDR2 SVGIG (reference sequence). V lost 5 bases to trimming and J lost 4 bases, with 9 bases between them. The CDR3 loop spans 11 amino acids. The CDR3 protein is CAWAGAYEQYF. The CDR3 region has the DNA TGTGCCTGGGCGGGGGCGTACGAGCAGTACTTC. Full variable domain (outside the CDR3, taken from reference TRBV30 and TRBJ2-7): SQTIHQWPATLVQPVGSPLSLECTVEGTSNPNLYWYRQAAGRGLQLLFYSVGIGQISSEVPQNLSASRPQDRQFILSSKKLLLSDSGFYLCAWAGAYEQYFGPGTRLTVT.

There are a few counts of this clonotype. This rearrangement joins TRBV6-1 to TRBJ1-1; TRBD1 might be the D (5 bases). Trimming stripped 0 bases from V and 3 bases from J, with 17 bases between. The CDR3 contains 17 residues. Germline loops: CDR1 MNHNS, CDR2 SASEGT. Here the CDR3 reads CASSEAEDTGFDTEAFF. Written as DNA, the CDR3 is TGTGCCAGCAGTGAAGCAGAGGACACGGGTTTTGACACTGAAGCTTTCTTT.

The V gene is TRBV3-1, the J gene TRBJ2-5, with 10 positions matching TRBD2. The CDR3 is made up of 17 amino acids. From germline, CDR1 is LGHDT and CDR2 YNNKEL (reference sequence). The junction had 10 bases not matched to a gene; V was cut back by 1 base and J by 5 bases. For the CDR3, the DNA is TGTGCCAGCAGCCAAGCTTTGAGCGGGGGGGGCGGTGAGACCCAGTACTTC. Translation gives CASSQALSGGGGETQYF.

This clonotype was counted a few times. The rearrangement uses TRBV30 and TRBJ2-3, with D possibly matching TRBD1 (6 bases). V was cut by 3 bases and J by 2 bases, with 15 bases left in between. This CDR3 region has 15 residues. Germline assignment: CDR1 GTSNPN and CDR2 SVGIG (reference sequence). This chain's CDR3 is CAWSDNRGYTDTQYF. CDR3 nucleotide sequence: TGTGCCTGGAGCGATAATAGGGGGTACACAGATACGCAGTATTTT.

In its sample, this clonotype was seen a few times. V and J are TRBV10-3 and TRBJ2-7; 7 bases match TRBD2. This CDR3 region has 14 residues. Trimming took 5 bases from V and 1 from J; bases not matched to a gene: 5. Germline CDR1 is ENHRY and CDR2 is SYGVKD. CDR3 in DNA: TGTGCCATCAGTCGAGGCGGGGGATCCTACGAGCAGTACGTC. It translates to CAISRGGGSYEQYV.